The sequence of this TCR beta chain was determined in a study of cytomegalovirus exposure and HLA in healthy donors. Germline CDR1 and CDR2: SEHNR and FQNEAQ (reference sequence). V gave up 0 bases and J gave up 8 bases; unmatched junction bases: 8. This CDR3 has 15 amino acids. PCR employed 60 Vbeta and 13 Jbeta primers. Some clones are missing from TCRdb's copy, which holds only in-frame ones; the method was immunoSEQ multiplex PCR. The sample holds roughly 110,000 clones, about four fifths seen once. Sequencing input: PBMCs. The chain employs TRBV7-9 and TRBJ2-3, with TRBD2 identical over 7 bases. The TCR comes from a man aged 25 to 45 in good health and CMV-seropositive. The DNA for the CDR3 is TGTGCCAGCAGCTTAGCGGGGGGGGGTATGGGTACGCAGTATTTT. Residues: CASSLAGGGMGTQYF.